This T cell receptor (beta chain) comes out of a study of post-analysis software for immune sequencing data. Study-level results: The five TRBV segments detected at higher frequency in patients than in controls included TRBV5-6, TRBV5-1 and TRBV20-1. Controls significantly exceeded multiple sclerosis patients in normalized Chao1 diversity.

The library was made from cDNA and included unique molecular identifiers. TCRdb used MiXCR to reprocess the PCR reads, holding one entry per CDR3 protein. This table holds fewer than 700,000 distinct CDR3 sequences, about 44% found once. Germline CDR1 MNHEY, CDR2 SMNVEV (reference sequence). The CDR3 covers 16 residues. Details on this clonotype: Its antigen is not known.

The chain has TRBV27 and TRBJ2-5; possibly TRBD1 for D (6 bases). The J call may be incorrect, as the DNA end agrees better with TRBJ2-7. The clonotype comes from a girl aged 5-17 years with multiple sclerosis. Sequencing was carried out using blood. The CDR3 nucleotides are TGTGCCAGCAGTCCCTACAAGGCAGGGGATGGATACGAGCAGTACTTC. Residues: CASSPYKAGDGYEQYF.